The T cell receptor (beta chain) under discussion was sequenced for a study of blood T cell repertoires in COVID-19. As for the study in general: T cells, B-cell-depleted T cells, or PBMCs provided the cDNA or gDNA that served as material.

V shed 8 bases, J shed 6 bases, and the junction held 8 bases outside the gene matches. The CDR3 is 13 residues long. The germline V gene has CDR1 LNHDA and CDR2 SQIVND (reference sequence). Profiling relied on immunoSEQ multiplex PCR, and the TCRdb table lists in-frame clones only, not all of them. The sample lists roughly 250,000 clones; 88% were seen once. The rearrangement uses TRBV19 and TRBJ2-7, with 9 bases identical to TRBD1. This sequence was found in a woman aged 40 to 55 with acute COVID-19. Specimen: PBMCs or T cells enriched from blood (not recorded which). The CDR3 protein is CASGADRGREQYF. Written as DNA, the CDR3 is TGTGCCAGTGGAGCGGACAGGGGTCGCGAGCAGTACTTC.